Presented here are 30 T cell receptor beta chains from one specimen sequenced in a study of neoadjuvant anti-PD-1 for oral cavity cancer. Stated time point: after neoadjuvant nivolumab, at surgical resection. Measured with immunoSEQ multiplex PCR; TCRdb has only the in-frame clones, and not every one. The profile shows approximately 23,000 clones, 40% to 50% of them singletons. This specimen was tumor tissue, taken after nivolumab (anti-PD-1) treatment. The receptors stem from a person aged 40 to 85 with oral cavity squamous cell carcinoma.

The chain links TRBV6-6 to TRBJ2-5, with D possibly matching TRBD1 (5 bases). Germline V gene data show CDR1 as MNHNY and CDR2 as SVGAGI (reference sequence). V was shortened by 0 bases and J by 1 base, with 6 bases between the two germline ends. This CDR3 is 14 amino acids long. The CDR3 protein is CASSYSGAQETQYF. The CDR3, as DNA: TGTGCCAGCAGTTACTCAGGGGCCCAAGAGACCCAGTACTTC.

In this sample, this clone turned up a few times. The CDR3 DNA is TGTGCCAGCAGCTTAGATTGGGGTCAGCCCCAGCATTTT. Its translation: CASSLDWGQPQHF. The J gene is TRBJ1-5, the V gene TRBV7-8, with no clear D. V was pared by 1 base and J by 6 bases, with 7 bases between. Germline values: CDR1 SGHVS, CDR2 FQNEAQ. The CDR3 runs to 13 residues.

The chain links TRBV6-6 to TRBJ2-2, with 8 bases identical to TRBD2. The V gene's germline CDR1 is MNHNY and CDR2 SVGAGI (reference sequence). The CDR3 runs to 16 residues. J gave up 4 bases and V 2 bases, and 6 bases lay outside the gene matches. This CDR3 is CASSYGGTSLTGELFF. Written as DNA, the CDR3 is TGTGCCAGCAGTTACGGTGGGACTAGTCTCACCGGGGAGCTGTTTTTT.

This clone occurred a few times. This sequence joins TRBV10-2 and TRBJ2-3; possible D gene TRBD1, 5 bases. Between the trimmed V and J ends, which lost 8 bases and 6 bases, there was a span of 6 bases. This CDR3 contains 10 residues. Germline V gives CDR1 WSHSY, CDR2 SAAADI. The CDR3 here is CASGADTQYF. The CDR3, as DNA: TGCGCCAGCGGGGCGGATACGCAGTATTTT.

V gene TRBV4-1 combines with J gene TRBJ1-1; D is ambiguous. This CDR3 is 15 amino acids long. Germline V gene data show CDR1 as MGHRA and CDR2 as YSYEKL. Trimming left V 4 bases short and J 3 bases short, with 15 bases between. The CDR3 DNA follows: TGCGCCAGCAGCCCCACGGAGGGCTTCGACACTGAAGCTTTCTTT. Protein: CASSPTEGFDTEAFF.

This clone is medium-sized by share. This chain joins TRBV5-4 and TRBJ2-5; 8 positions match TRBD2. Germline values: CDR1 SGHNT, CDR2 YYREEE (reference sequence). With V trimmed by 3 bases and J by 6 bases, 10 bases remained unmatched. This CDR3 spans 15 amino acids. The CDR3 region is CASSSGLVGRQTQYF. DNA of the CDR3: TGTGCCAGCAGCTCGGGACTAGTAGGGAGACAGACCCAGTACTTC. The entire variable domain, with the rest obtained from reference TRBV5-4 and TRBJ2-5, is as follows: ETGVTQSPTHLIKTRGQQVTLRCSSQSGHNTVSWYQQALGQGPQFIFQYYREEENGRGNFPPRFSGLQFPNYSSELNVNALELDDSALYLCASSSGLVGRQTQYFGPGTRLLVL.

This clone was seen a handful of times. The V gene is TRBV7-9, the J gene TRBJ2-1, with 10 bases identical to TRBD1. Trimming took 5 bases from V and 7 from J; bases not matched to a gene: 8. There are 15 residues in the CDR3. Germline loops: CDR1 SEHNR, CDR2 FQNEAQ (reference sequence). CDR3 sequence (DNA): TGTGCCAGCAGCCCGCCCCAGGGACAGGGGAATGAGCAGTTCTTC. Amino acids: CASSPPQGQGNEQFF.

This chain uses TRBV11-2 with TRBJ1-2; no clear D gene. Trimming took 5 bases from V and 8 from J, leaving 12 bases between them. The CDR3 is 12 residues long. In germline, CDR1 is SGHAT, CDR2 FQNNGV. In DNA, the CDR3 is TGTGCCAGCAGCGTCCGATTGGAAGGCTACACCTTC. Its protein is CASSVRLEGYTF.

This chain connects TRBV6-1 to TRBJ2-7; D gene ambiguous. The V and J ends lost 0 bases and 3 bases respectively, with 6 bases between them. The CDR3 is made up of 13 amino acids. Per the germline V gene, CDR1 is MNHNS and CDR2 is SASEGT. Here the CDR3 reads CASSEAPIYEQYF. The CDR3 DNA sequence: TGTGCCAGCAGTGAAGCGCCCATCTACGAGCAGTACTTC.

The chain has TRBV2 and TRBJ1-5; no reliable D call. The CDR3 totals 13 residues. Germline V gives CDR1 SNHLY, CDR2 FYNNEI. V lost 7 bases to trimming and J lost 1 base, with 8 bases between them. Written as DNA, the CDR3 is TGTGCCAGCAAATGGCAGAGCAATCAGCCCCAGCATTTT. It yields the protein CASKWQSNQPQHF.

This chain links TRBV9 with TRBJ1-2; 9 bases match TRBD1. This CDR3 has 12 residues. Germline CDR1 reads SGDLS; CDR2 reads YYNGEE. V gave up 8 bases and J gave up 8 bases; unmatched junction bases: 7. The CDR3: CASGDRVGGYTF. The DNA for the CDR3 is TGTGCCAGTGGGGACAGGGTCGGGGGCTACACCTTC.

This clone was counted only a few times. The gene calls are TRBV18 and TRBJ2-1; 9 bases are a match to TRBD2. CDR3 size: 17 residues. Germline V gene sequence: CDR1 KGHSH, CDR2 LQKENI. V dropped 5 bases and J dropped 0; count of bases not matched to a gene: 8. CDR3 loop: CASSISGGQSSYNEQFF. For the CDR3, the DNA is TGTGCCAGCTCAATAAGCGGGGGGCAGAGCTCCTACAATGAGCAGTTCTTC.

This sequence joins TRBV2 and TRBJ2-7; possible D gene TRBD1, 5 bases. Germline V gene lookup returns CDR1 SNHLY and CDR2 FYNNEI. V lost 6 bases and J lost 5, with 17 bases in between. The CDR3 has 14 residues. The CDR3 is CASSRQTPSDEQYF. The CDR3 DNA sequence: TGTGCCAGCAGCCGACAGACCCCATCCGACGAGCAGTACTTC.

In its sample, this clone was seen a few times. This rearrangement joins TRBV11-2 to TRBJ1-1; no definite D call. The CDR3 has 13 residues. Per the germline V gene, CDR1 is SGHAT and CDR2 is FQNNGV. Trimming cost V 3 bases and J 1 base, with 6 bases left between them. This CDR3 is CASSFGRNTEAFF. CDR3 DNA: TGTGCCAGCAGCTTTGGGAGGAACACTGAAGCTTTCTTT.

The J gene is TRBJ2-3, the V gene TRBV11-2, with 8 bases fitting TRBD2. V was clipped by 3 bases and J by 0 bases; unmatched bases: 2. From germline, CDR1 is SGHAT and CDR2 FQNNGV. This CDR3 contains 15 residues. This CDR3 is CASSFSGASTDTQYF. The CDR3, as DNA: TGTGCCAGCAGCTTTAGCGGGGCAAGCACAGATACGCAGTATTTT. The complete variable domain, with remaining parts taken from reference TRBV11-2 and TRBJ2-3, reads EAGVAQSPRYKIIEKRQSVAFWCNPISGHATLYWYQQILGQGPKLLIQFQNNGVVDDSQLPKDRFSAERLKGVDSTLKIQPAKLEDSAVYLCASSFSGASTDTQYFGPGTRLTVL.

This clone was seen only a few times. The V call is TRBV7-9, the J call TRBJ1-5; D is perhaps TRBD1 (6 bases). The length of the CDR3 is 17 residues. Per the germline V gene, CDR1 is SEHNR and CDR2 is FQNEAQ (reference sequence). Trimming took off 1 base at V and 0 bases at J, with 13 bases between the two ends. The CDR3 sequence: CASSLVAGDDSNQPQHF. The CDR3 nucleotides are TGTGCCAGCAGCTTAGTTGCAGGGGATGATAGCAATCAGCCCCAGCATTTT.

The chain links TRBV6-5 to TRBJ2-7; TRBD1 might be the D (5 bases). Germline V CDR1 and CDR2: MNHEY, SVGAGI. This CDR3 has 14 residues. V shed 0 bases and J shed 5 bases, with 11 bases lying between them. In nucleotides, the CDR3 is TGTGCCAGCAGTTACTCGTCAGGGCTCCACGAGCAGTACTTC. Amino acids: CASSYSSGLHEQYF.

This clone was seen a single time. The chain is built from TRBV28 and TRBJ1-5; D not resolved. Trimming cost V 6 bases and J 0 bases, with 9 bases left between them. This CDR3 has 14 residues. CDR1 is MDHEN, CDR2 SYDVKM, per germline. CDR3 sequence: CASRIVYSNQPQHF. CDR3 DNA: TGTGCCAGCAGGATCGTCTATAGCAATCAGCCCCAGCATTTT.

This clone was recorded many times. This chain uses TRBV6-5 with TRBJ2-7; D possibly corresponds to TRBD2 (5 bases). The V end lost 4 bases, the J end lost 2 bases, and 12 bases lay between the germline ends. The CDR3 runs 14 residues. The germline V gene has CDR1 MNHEY and CDR2 SVGAGI. The CDR3 reads CASSSGVRAYEQYF. Here the CDR3 DNA reads TGTGCCAGCAGTTCCGGGGTCCGAGCCTACGAGCAGTACTTC.

This rearrangement joins TRBV6-7 to TRBJ2-5, with TRBD2 as a possible D gene (6 bases). TRBV6-7 is sorted into the ORF group, with uncertain function. This CDR3 has 17 residues. V dropped 2 bases and J dropped 2 bases, with 18 bases sitting between them. CDR3 nucleotides: TGTGCCAGCAGTTACGGGGGAGGCGGAGTCACACAAGAGACCCAGTACTTC. Its protein is CASSYGGGGVTQETQYF.

The chain is built from TRBV5-6 and TRBJ2-3; D gene uncertain. Germline V lookup: CDR1 SGHDT, CDR2 YYEEEE. V was cut by 2 bases and J by 4 bases, with 14 bases left in between. The CDR3 spans 15 residues. CDR3 bases: TGTGCCAGCAGCTTTGGGTTTTGGGTTTCAGATACGCAGTATTTT. Amino acid sequence: CASSFGFWVSDTQYF.

The chain is built from TRBV5-1 and TRBJ2-7; no clear D. V lost 0 bases and J lost 3, with 7 bases in between. The CDR3 runs 13 residues. In germline, CDR1 is SGHRS, CDR2 YFSETQ. For the CDR3, the DNA is TGCGCCAGCAGCTTGGACACGGACTACGAGCAGTACTTC. It yields the protein CASSLDTDYEQYF. Full variable domain (remainder filled in from reference TRBV5-1 and TRBJ2-7): KAGVTQTPRYLIKTRGQQVTLSCSPISGHRSVSWYQQTPGQGLQFLFEYFSETQRNKGNFPGRFSGRQFSNSRSEMNVSTLELGDSALYLCASSLDTDYEQYFGPGTRLTVT.

The chain links TRBV6-1 to TRBJ2-3, with no clear D. This CDR3 region has 13 residues. Trimming pared 4 bases from V and 4 bases from J, leaving 9 bases between. Germline CDR1 is MNHNS and CDR2 is SASEGT. The CDR3 loop is CASSGYTPDTQYF. The CDR3 DNA sequence: TGTGCCAGCAGTGGCTACACGCCAGATACGCAGTATTTT.

This chain joins TRBV7-2 and TRBJ2-2, with a weak D call TRBD1 (5 bases). Germline V gives CDR1 SGHTA, CDR2 FQGNSA. V lost 4 bases, J lost 0 bases, and 9 bases lay in between. The CDR3 contains 15 residues. The CDR3 protein is CASSYRTPNTGELFF. The CDR3 nucleotides read TGTGCCAGCAGCTACCGGACACCGAACACCGGGGAGCTGTTTTTT.

The V and J genes are TRBV5-4 and TRBJ2-5; 11 bases line up with TRBD2. CDR3 length: 17 residues. V was clipped by 0 bases and J by 1 base; unmatched bases: 5. From germline, CDR1 is SGHNT and CDR2 YYREEE (reference sequence). CDR3 amino acids: CASSLGGTSGSQETQYF. For the CDR3, the DNA is TGTGCCAGCAGCTTGGGCGGGACTAGCGGATCCCAAGAGACCCAGTACTTC.

The chain has TRBV2 and TRBJ1-1, with a weak D call TRBD1 (6 bases). This CDR3 has 13 residues. Germline V gene data show CDR1 as SNHLY and CDR2 as FYNNEI. The V end was cut by 6 bases, the J end by 8 bases, with 16 bases between. The CDR3 nucleotides read TGTGCCAGCAGCTTCAGGGGTAAGGAAGAAGCTTTCTTT. Protein product: CASSFRGKEEAFF.

The chain links TRBV2 to TRBJ2-7, with D hard to call. The CDR3 extends over 12 amino acids. V was clipped by 3 bases and J by 6 bases, with 9 bases between them. Per germline, CDR1 SNHLY and CDR2 FYNNEI. The CDR3 DNA is TGTGCCAGCAGTGACTTTTACCGCGAGCAGTACTTC. Translated: CASSDFYREQYF.

The V gene is TRBV6-1, the J gene TRBJ1-2; TRBD1 matches at 12 bases. Germline V gene data show CDR1 as MNHNS and CDR2 as SASEGT. The CDR3 contains 14 residues. V lost 7 bases, J lost 4 bases, and 4 bases stayed unmatched. The CDR3 protein is CASKPGQGAYGYTF. The CDR3 DNA reads TGTGCCAGCAAGCCGGGACAGGGGGCCTATGGCTACACCTTC.

This clone was detected a few times. The chain recombines TRBV7-9 with TRBJ2-5; D not resolved. This CDR3 has 12 amino acids. Germline V gene data show CDR1 as SEHNR and CDR2 as FQNEAQ (reference sequence). CDR3 sequence (DNA): TGTGCTGGGAATGGGTGGGAAGAGACCCAGTACTTC. Protein product: CAGNGWEETQYF.

Only a few counts were recorded for this clone. The chain has TRBV4-3 and TRBJ1-3, with D unresolved. V gave up 6 bases and J gave up 3 bases, with 12 bases separating them. Germline V gene data show CDR1 as LGHNA and CDR2 as YSLEER. The CDR3 contains 14 residues. The CDR3 DNA follows: TGCGCCAGCAGTAATTTGGGCCGTGGAAACACCATATATTTT. It encodes CASSNLGRGNTIYF.